This T cell receptor (beta chain) is drawn from a study of CD8 T cells in Susac syndrome. An amount of RNA that ranged from 0.5 to 1 ug was reverse transcribed with random hexamers. In TCRdb, the immunoSEQ multiplex PCR reads were re-called with MiXCR into one record per CDR3 protein. The sample lists 80,000 to 90,000 distinct CDR3 sequences; 80% to 95% were seen once. Germline values: CDR1 LGHNT, CDR2 FRNRAP. The CDR3 contains 15 residues. With 2 bases removed from V and 0 bases from J, the gap between germline ends came to 8 bases. V is TRBV12-5 and J is TRBJ1-5, with D uncertain. Sequenced material: CD8+ T cells from PBMCs. This receptor was taken from a human donor in good health. Here the CDR3 reads CASGLMYDSNQPQHF. CDR3 DNA: TGTGCTAGTGGTTTGATGTATGATAGCAATCAGCCCCAGCATTTT.